This entry lists 23 T cell receptor beta chains sequenced from one sample in a study of CD8 T cells in Susac syndrome (dated by TCRdb to between 2018 and 2021). Library prep was done by the immunoSEQ multiplex PCR assay. RNA was extracted using the RNeasy kit, and roughly 0.5 to 1 ug of the RNA was reverse transcribed with random hexamers. TCRdb itself trimmed the public reads at Q25 with fastp, ran MiXCR and retained productive beta chains. Each CDR3 protein gets just one entry, which takes the most common genes and DNA from the rows behind it. The sample records about 150,000 distinct CDR3 sequences, about 94% of which are singletons. More than 0.2% of the sample is held by the ten biggest clonotypes. The sequenced sample consisted of CD8+ T cells from PBMCs. The receptors come from a human donor with multiple sclerosis.

V and J are TRBV11-2 and TRBJ1-1, with D unresolved. Per the germline V gene, CDR1 is SGHAT and CDR2 is FQNNGV. Trimming took 9 bases from V and 4 from J, leaving 12 bases between them. The CDR3 is 12 residues long. The CDR3 protein is CAREYRGTEAFF. The CDR3 DNA reads as TGTGCCAGAGAATATCGGGGCACTGAAGCTTTCTTT.

In this sample, this clonotype turned up once. CDR3 amino acids: CASSFPDGSSYNEQFF. CDR3 bases: TGTGCCAGCAGCTTTCCTGACGGAAGCTCCTACAATGAGCAGTTCTTC. J is TRBJ2-1 and V is TRBV7-9; no reliable D call. This CDR3 has 16 residues. The V end lost 3 bases, the J end lost 0 bases, and 12 bases lay between the germline ends. Germline CDR1 SEHNR, CDR2 FQNEAQ (reference sequence).

The chain has TRBV27 and TRBJ2-7, with D hard to call. CDR1 and CDR2 from the germline V gene are MNHEY and SMNVEV (reference sequence). The CDR3 has 15 amino acids. V was pared by 3 bases and J by 6 bases, with 18 bases between. CDR3 sequence: CASSFAASGIREQYF. CDR3 in DNA: TGTGCCAGCAGTTTTGCAGCTAGTGGCATCCGCGAGCAGTACTTC.

The chain recombines TRBV3-1 with TRBJ2-6; tentative D call: TRBD1 (6 bases). This CDR3 is 20 amino acids long. Trimming pared 0 bases from V and 2 bases from J, leaving 20 bases between. The germline V gene encodes CDR1 LGHDT and CDR2 YNNKEL (reference sequence). The CDR3 coding sequence is TGTGCCAGCAGCCAAGAGGGCCCTGAGGACAGAAAGACTGGGGCCAACGTCCTGACTTTC. Protein product: CASSQEGPEDRKTGANVLTF.

V usage is TRBV12-3 or TRBV12-4 and J usage is TRBJ2-7; a possible D gene is TRBD2 (5 bases). With 8 bases removed from V and 1 base from J, the gap between germline ends came to 9 bases. The length of the CDR3 is 12 residues. CDR3 sequence (DNA): TGTGCCAGCGCCAGAGGGTCCTACGAGCAGTACTTC. The encoded protein is CASARGSYEQYF.

The genes are TRBV9 and TRBJ2-1; no definite D call. The germline V and J ends were trimmed by 0 bases and 6 bases, with 10 bases remaining between them. The CDR3 runs to 14 residues. Per germline, CDR1 SGDLS and CDR2 YYNGEE. The CDR3 protein is CASSVEGLINEQFF. In DNA form, the CDR3 reads TGTGCCAGCAGCGTAGAGGGTCTAATCAATGAGCAGTTCTTC.

The V call is TRBV5-6, the J call TRBJ1-5; D is undetermined. V shed 0 bases and J shed 7 bases, with 8 bases lying between them. Germline CDR1 SGHDT, CDR2 YYEEEE. This CDR3 has 13 residues. The CDR3 sequence: CASSLGNRQPQHF. CDR3 nucleotide sequence: TGTGCCAGCAGCTTGGGGAATAGGCAGCCCCAGCATTTT.

This chain connects TRBV12-3 or TRBV12-4 to TRBJ2-3; 12 nucleotides align to TRBD2. The CDR3 is 16 residues long. After removal of 3 bases from V and 3 bases from J, the junction contained 4 bases not matched to a gene. CDR3 protein: CASSLTSGGLTDTQYF. The DNA for the CDR3 is TGTGCCAGCAGTTTGACTAGCGGGGGCCTGACAGATACGCAGTATTTT.

This chain connects TRBV7-6 to TRBJ2-1; no definite D call. V shed 5 bases and J shed 2 bases, with 16 bases lying between them. CDR1 is SGHVS and CDR2 is FNYEAQ in the germline V gene. The CDR3 runs to 16 residues. The CDR3 DNA reads TGTGCCAGCAGCCGATGGGCCCACCGGACCTACAATGAGCAGTTCTTC. Translation: CASSRWAHRTYNEQFF.

This chain joins TRBV4-1 and TRBJ2-5, with D tentatively TRBD1 (5 bases). Trimming shortened V by 1 base and J by 3 bases, and 6 bases separated the two germline ends. The CDR3 runs to 13 residues. Per the germline V gene, CDR1 is MGHRA and CDR2 is YSYEKL. CDR3 sequence reads: CASSQVQEETQYF. The DNA for the CDR3 is TGCGCCAGCAGCCAAGTACAGGAAGAGACCCAGTACTTC.

This chain connects TRBV29-1 to TRBJ2-1, with D tentatively TRBD1 or TRBD2 (5 bases each). The CDR3 extends over 14 amino acids. V was trimmed by 6 bases and J by 10 bases, leaving 22 bases between them. Germline lookup yields CDR1 SQVTM and CDR2 ANQGSEA. CDR3 bases: TGCAGCGTGAGGGGTGCGGGTTGGGGTCGAGAGCAGTTCTTC. Translating gives CSVRGAGWGREQFF.

This chain joins TRBV27 and TRBJ2-2; no clear D. Germline V gives CDR1 MNHEY, CDR2 SMNVEV (reference sequence). CDR3 length: 11 residues. Trimming shortened V by 10 bases and J by 5 bases, and 8 bases separated the two germline ends. The CDR3: CATLNTGELFF. The CDR3 DNA follows: TGTGCCACCTTAAATACCGGGGAGCTGTTTTTT.

The chain uses TRBV6-5 and TRBJ1-1; D not certain. The CDR3 has 14 amino acids. CDR1 and CDR2 (germline): MNHEY, SVGAGI. Trimming pared 2 bases from V and 8 bases from J, leaving 15 bases between. In nucleotides, the CDR3 is TGTGCCAGCAGTTACGGTTACCGAGGGAAAGAAGCTTTCTTT. Encoded protein: CASSYGYRGKEAFF.

This clonotype was observed a single time. V gene TRBV3-1 combines with J gene TRBJ2-7, with 10 bases aligning to TRBD2. From germline, CDR1 is LGHDT and CDR2 YNNKEL (reference sequence). After removal of 3 bases from V and 2 bases from J, the junction contained 4 bases not matched to a gene. The CDR3 is 15 residues long. Here the CDR3 DNA reads TGTGCCAGCAGCCATAGCGGGGGGATTACCTACGAGCAGTACTTC. Amino acid sequence: CASSHSGGITYEQYF.

This chain uses TRBV12-5 with TRBJ2-5; 7 positions agree with TRBD1. The CDR3 is 14 residues long. V shed 3 bases, J shed 5 bases, and the junction held 6 bases outside the gene matches. Per germline, CDR1 LGHNT and CDR2 FRNRAP. In nucleotides, the CDR3 is TGTGCTAGTGGTTTTCAAGGGGGCGCGGAGACCCAGTACTTC. Amino acids: CASGFQGGAETQYF.

The gene calls are TRBV2 and TRBJ1-4, with D hard to call. V lost 6 bases and J lost 3, with 5 bases in between. The CDR3 runs 12 residues. CDR1 is SNHLY and CDR2 is FYNNEI in the germline V gene. The CDR3 loop reads CASRESNEKLFF. The CDR3 nucleotides read TGTGCCAGCAGGGAGTCTAATGAAAAACTGTTTTTT.

CDR3 sequence reads: CASSGSAGTRGETQYF. The CDR3 coding sequence is TGTGCCAGCAGTGGTAGCGCGGGGACGCGGGGGGAGACCCAGTACTTC. The V call is TRBV2, the J call TRBJ2-5, with 7 bases matching TRBD2. Germline V gene lookup returns CDR1 SNHLY and CDR2 FYNNEI. There are 16 residues in the CDR3. With 4 bases clipped from V and 5 bases from J, the junction kept 13 bases outside the gene matches.

Written as DNA, the CDR3 is TGCAGTGCTAGCACAGGGGGCATCCGCGATGAGCAGTTCTTC. This codes for CSASTGGIRDEQFF. The chain uses TRBV20-1 and TRBJ2-1, with 9 bases that match TRBD1. V gave up 3 bases and J gave up 8 bases; unmatched junction bases: 8. CDR1 and CDR2 from the germline V gene are DFQATT and SNEGSKA (reference sequence). The CDR3 spans 14 residues.

The CDR3 reads CSARQRGNNQPQHF. The CDR3 DNA reads as TGCAGTGCTAGGCAAAGGGGGAACAATCAGCCCCAGCATTTT. The chain recombines TRBV20-1 with TRBJ1-5; maybe TRBD1 (6 bases). CDR1 DFQATT and CDR2 SNEGSKA come from the germline V gene (reference sequence). CDR3 size: 14 residues. The germline V and J ends were trimmed by 3 bases and 3 bases, with 12 bases remaining between them.

The genes are TRBV24-1 and TRBJ1-1; the D is unclear. V was trimmed by 4 bases and J by 7 bases, leaving 9 bases between them. This CDR3 region has 12 residues. CDR1 and CDR2 (germline): KGHDR, SFDVKD. The CDR3 nucleotides are TGTGCCACCAGTGACCCGAAGGGTGAAGCTTTCTTT. It is translated as CATSDPKGEAFF.

CDR3 loop: CASSEGRLDTEAFF. The DNA for the CDR3 is TGTGCCAGCAGTGAAGGCAGGTTGGACACTGAAGCTTTCTTT. The rearrangement uses TRBV2 and TRBJ1-1, with no clear D. Germline V gene sequence: CDR1 SNHLY, CDR2 FYNNEI. V lost 1 base to trimming and J lost 3 bases, with 9 bases between them. The CDR3 covers 14 residues.

The chain has TRBV25-1 and TRBJ2-1; 8 bases map to TRBD1. CDR3 length equals 15 residues. With V trimmed by 6 bases and J by 1 base, 5 bases remained unmatched. Looked up from germline, CDR1 is MGHDK and CDR2 is SYGVNS. CDR3 loop: CASSAGQGSYNEQFF. The CDR3 DNA follows: TGTGCCAGCAGCGCCGGACAGGGTTCCTACAATGAGCAGTTCTTC.

The J gene is TRBJ2-3, the V gene TRBV9, with D perhaps matching TRBD1 or TRBD2 (5 bases each). V was pared by 0 bases and J by 1 base, with 9 bases between. Looked up from germline, CDR1 is SGDLS and CDR2 is YYNGEE. This CDR3 comprises 15 residues. CDR3 DNA sequence: TGTGCCAGCAGCGTAGGAGGGGCCCGCACAGATACGCAGTATTTT. Residues: CASSVGGARTDTQYF.